The 31 T cell receptor beta chains below come from one sample, sequenced in a study of blood T cell repertoires in COVID-19. Assay used: immunoSEQ multiplex PCR; TCRdb lists only in-frame clones, some missing. The repertoire includes roughly 240,000 clones, approximately 82% of them detected once, and over 2% sits in the top ten. The sequenced material came from peripheral blood. Receptor source: a man in his forties who had recovered from COVID-19.

This clone appeared a few times. This sequence joins TRBV5-4 and TRBJ1-1, with TRBD1 identical over 7 bases. This CDR3 is 16 amino acids long. Germline loops: CDR1 SGHNT, CDR2 YYREEE (reference sequence). Unmatched junction bases numbered 10, after V lost 4 bases and J lost 1 base. This CDR3 reads CASSAYSGQPNTEAFF. DNA of the CDR3: TGTGCCAGCAGCGCGTACTCGGGACAGCCGAACACTGAAGCTTTCTTT.

This chain joins TRBV4-3 and TRBJ2-1, with D perhaps TRBD1 (5 bases). Deletions cut 2 bases from V and 6 bases from J, with 5 bases between. CDR1 LGHNA and CDR2 YSLEER come from the germline V gene. The CDR3 totals 12 residues. The CDR3 coding sequence is TGCGCCAGCAGCCAACAGGGCAATGAGCAGTTCTTC. Protein product: CASSQQGNEQFF.

The V gene is TRBV13, the J gene TRBJ1-1; no definite D call. Germline V lookup: CDR1 PRHDT, CDR2 FYEKMQ (reference sequence). This CDR3 has 12 residues. V lost 10 bases to trimming and J lost 2 bases, with 11 bases between them. CDR3: CATKHSNTEAFF. CDR3 coding DNA: TGTGCCACCAAACACAGTAACACTGAAGCTTTCTTT.

V is TRBV11-3 and J is TRBJ2-1; D is ambiguous. Germline V CDR1 and CDR2: SGHNT, YENEEA. The germline V and J ends were trimmed by 10 bases and 0 bases, with 4 bases remaining between them. The CDR3 has 11 amino acids. CDR3 nucleotide sequence: TGTGCCACGGGCTCCTACAATGAGCAGTTCTTC. Translation: CATGSYNEQFF.

The chain carries TRBV5-6 and TRBJ2-1, with TRBD1 as a possible D gene (6 bases). CDR1 and CDR2 (germline): SGHDT, YYEEEE. V was pared by 1 base and J by 0 bases, with 14 bases between. CDR3 length: 17 residues. CDR3 amino acids: CASSLYLGASSYNEQFF. CDR3 nucleotides: TGTGCCAGCAGCTTGTATCTGGGGGCCTCCTCCTACAATGAGCAGTTCTTC.

This chain connects TRBV5-1 to TRBJ2-3; D unresolved. CDR1 and CDR2 from the germline V gene are SGHRS and YFSETQ. CDR3 length: 14 amino acids. V was shortened by 1 base and J by 2 bases, with 8 bases between the two germline ends. In DNA, the CDR3 is TGCGCCAGCAGCTTGTCCCCCTACACAGATACGCAGTATTTT. Translated, it gives CASSLSPYTDTQYF. The full variable domain, with the rest looked up from reference TRBV5-1 and TRBJ2-3, is KAGVTQTPRYLIKTRGQQVTLSCSPISGHRSVSWYQQTPGQGLQFLFEYFSETQRNKGNFPGRFSGRQFSNSRSEMNVSTLELGDSALYLCASSLSPYTDTQYFGPGTRLTVL.

CDR3 residues: CASSLKGQGYEQYF. CDR3 sequence (DNA): TGTGCCAGCAGCTTGAAGGGACAGGGCTACGAGCAGTACTTC. V and J are TRBV5-6 and TRBJ2-7; 9 nucleotides match TRBD1. This CDR3 is built from 14 residues. Germline values: CDR1 SGHDT, CDR2 YYEEEE. V was clipped by 1 base and J by 3 bases; unmatched bases: 2.

This clone has a single count. The chain links TRBV27 to TRBJ2-7; no reliable D call. This CDR3 spans 13 amino acids. Germline assignment: CDR1 MNHEY and CDR2 SMNVEV (reference sequence). V lost 5 bases and J lost 5, with 13 bases in between. The chain's CDR3 is CASSPVSRDEQYF. CDR3 coding DNA: TGTGCCAGCAGTCCTGTGTCGCGTGACGAGCAGTACTTC.

This clone showed up just once. V usage is TRBV11-3 and J usage is TRBJ1-2, with D possibly TRBD1 on 5 matching bases. Germline CDR1 is SGHNT and CDR2 is YENEEA. There are 15 residues in the CDR3. Trimming removed 5 bases from V and 5 bases from J, with 18 bases in between. CDR3 sequence: CASSLHGGEGYGYTF. In DNA, the CDR3 is TGTGCCAGCAGCCTGCATGGGGGGGAGGGTTATGGCTACACCTTC.

Written as DNA, the CDR3 is TGTGCCAGCAGTGACGGGACAGGGACGGAGCCCCAGCATTTT. Translated, it gives CASSDGTGTEPQHF. The chain uses TRBV2 and TRBJ1-5, with 9 bases lining up with TRBD1. Trimming cost V 3 bases and J 8 bases; bases outside gene matches: 5. The CDR3 loop spans 14 amino acids. CDR1 and CDR2 (germline): SNHLY, FYNNEI.

This clone was observed many times. The chain has TRBV30 and TRBJ2-7, with 8 bases identical to TRBD1. The ends lost 4 bases at V and 2 bases at J; junction bases unmatched: 4. Germline loops: CDR1 GTSNPN, CDR2 SVGIG (reference sequence). The CDR3 extends over 13 amino acids. CDR3 protein: CAWIKQGAYEQYF. In DNA, the CDR3 is TGTGCCTGGATAAAACAGGGGGCCTACGAGCAGTACTTC. The variable domain in full, with the rest retrieved from reference TRBV30 and TRBJ2-7, is SQTIHQWPATLVQPVGSPLSLECTVEGTSNPNLYWYRQAAGRGLQLLFYSVGIGQISSEVPQNLSASRPQDRQFILSSKKLLLSDSGFYLCAWIKQGAYEQYFGPGTRLTVT.

The chain couples TRBV2 to TRBJ1-5; TRBD1 agrees at 7 bases. This CDR3 contains 13 residues. The V and J ends lost 5 bases and 6 bases, in that order; junction bases with no gene match: 4. Germline-derived CDR1 and CDR2 are SNHLY and FYNNEI. CDR3 region: CASSLTGAQPQHF. For the CDR3, the DNA is TGTGCCAGCAGTTTAACAGGGGCTCAGCCCCAGCATTTT.

V is TRBV28 and J is TRBJ1-5; perhaps TRBD1 as D (6 bases). The CDR3 has 13 residues. The V end was cut by 8 bases, the J end by 4 bases, with 12 bases between. Germline lookup yields CDR1 MDHEN and CDR2 SYDVKM. DNA for the CDR3: TGTGCCAGCCTCTGGGGGCTAAATCAGCCCCAGCATTTT. Encoded protein: CASLWGLNQPQHF.

The chain recombines TRBV29-1 with TRBJ1-2; D might be TRBD1 (6 bases). With 4 bases removed from V and 4 bases from J, the gap between germline ends came to 16 bases. The germline V gene has CDR1 SQVTM and CDR2 ANQGSEA. This CDR3 has 14 residues. In nucleotides, the CDR3 is TGCAGCGTTGGCCAGGGGAATCCCCTCTATGGCTACACCTTC. It translates to CSVGQGNPLYGYTF.

The chain joins TRBV28 to TRBJ1-4; D is unresolved. The length of the CDR3 is 11 residues. Trimming cost V 6 bases and J 8 bases, with 7 bases left between them. Per germline, CDR1 MDHEN and CDR2 SYDVKM. The CDR3 here is CASRVTEKLFF. The DNA for the CDR3 is TGTGCCAGCAGGGTTACAGAAAAACTGTTTTTT.

The chain uses TRBV5-1 and TRBJ2-3; no clear D. CDR3 length equals 14 residues. Germline CDR1 is SGHRS and CDR2 is YFSETQ. Between the trimmed V and J ends, which lost 7 bases and 2 bases, there was a span of 14 bases. The CDR3 DNA sequence: TGCGCCAGCGGAGATCCTACCCACACAGATACGCAGTATTTT. It is translated as CASGDPTHTDTQYF. Looking up the rest from reference TRBV5-1 and TRBJ2-3 gives the full variable domain: KAGVTQTPRYLIKTRGQQVTLSCSPISGHRSVSWYQQTPGQGLQFLFEYFSETQRNKGNFPGRFSGRQFSNSRSEMNVSTLELGDSALYLCASGDPTHTDTQYFGPGTRLTVL.

This rearrangement joins TRBV9 to TRBJ1-2; 9 bases match TRBD1. The CDR3 covers 14 residues. The ends lost 2 bases at V and 7 bases at J; junction bases unmatched: 6. Germline V gives CDR1 SGDLS, CDR2 YYNGEE. The CDR3 protein is CASSVEDRGGGYTF. CDR3 DNA sequence: TGTGCCAGCAGCGTTGAGGACAGGGGAGGTGGCTACACCTTC.

The chain has TRBV6-1 and TRBJ2-2, with D possibly TRBD2 on 6 matching bases. Germline V CDR1 and CDR2: MNHNS, SASEGT. Trimming removed 3 bases at V and 4 bases at J, with 15 bases between. The CDR3 length is 16 residues. CDR3 nucleotide sequence: TGTGCCAGCAGTGAGCCGGGAGTTCTCCTCACCGGGGAGCTGTTTTTT. Amino acid sequence: CASSEPGVLLTGELFF.

J is TRBJ2-5 and V is TRBV7-8; 9 nucleotides match TRBD2. The length of the CDR3 is 17 residues. Per germline, CDR1 SGHVS and CDR2 FQNEAQ. J lost 5 bases, V lost 4 bases, and 14 bases had no gene match. Written as DNA, the CDR3 is TGTGCCAGCAGCTGGCGACTAGCGGCCACCGGGAGGGAGACCCAGTACTTC. Protein product: CASSWRLAATGRETQYF.

This rearrangement joins TRBV7-6 to TRBJ1-6, with TRBD1 identical over 10 bases. V trimming: 4 bases; J trimming: 6 bases; junction bases outside the gene matches: 3. Germline V gives CDR1 SGHVS, CDR2 FNYEAQ. CDR3 length: 15 amino acids. CDR3 region: CASSYRDRGNSPLHF. The CDR3 DNA follows: TGTGCCAGCAGCTATAGGGACAGGGGTAATTCACCCCTCCACTTT.

The chain employs TRBV6-5 and TRBJ2-1; possible D gene TRBD1, 6 bases. The V end was cut by 4 bases, the J end by 0 bases, with 10 bases between. This CDR3 has 15 residues. Germline values: CDR1 MNHEY, CDR2 SVGAGI. This chain's CDR3 is CASSFTGSSYNEQFF. In DNA, the CDR3 is TGTGCCAGCAGTTTCACAGGGAGCTCCTACAATGAGCAGTTCTTC.

The V and J genes are TRBV19 and TRBJ2-3; no clear D gene. The CDR3 covers 12 residues. V was clipped by 3 bases and J by 5 bases, with 6 bases between them. In germline, CDR1 is LNHDA, CDR2 SQIVND (reference sequence). The CDR3 reads CASSITRDTQYF. In nucleotides, the CDR3 is TGTGCCAGTAGTATCACACGAGATACGCAGTATTTT.

Comment on this clone: Other DNA sequences in the same sample also yield this CDR3. The chain joins TRBV27 to TRBJ1-2; D gene ambiguous. There are 13 residues in the CDR3. Trimming took 6 bases from V and 0 from J, leaving 8 bases between them. Germline CDR1 and CDR2: MNHEY and SMNVEV (reference sequence). CDR3 sequence (DNA): TGTGCCAGCAGCTTAGGCCCTAACTATGGCTACACCTTC. Encoded protein: CASSLGPNYGYTF.

This clone was seen only a few times. The chain recombines TRBV18 with TRBJ1-2; the D is unclear. CDR3 size: 12 residues. The germline V gene encodes CDR1 KGHSH and CDR2 LQKENI. Trimming shortened V by 3 bases and J by 5 bases, and 7 bases separated the two germline ends. The CDR3 bases are TGTGCCAGCTCACCGGCGGGTTATGGCTACACCTTC. This sequence encodes CASSPAGYGYTF.

The rearrangement uses TRBV21-1 and TRBJ1-3; the tabulated D call, TRBD1, remains unverified against the DNA. TRBV21-1 is marked as a pseudogene. The CDR3 is 16 residues long. CDR3 amino acids: CASLSRTGLTGNTIYF. CDR3 in DNA: TGTGCCAGCCTTAGTAGGACAGGCCTTACTGGAAACACCATATATTTT.

The sample holds one count of this clone. The same CDR3 arises from other DNA sequences in this sample as well. The V and J genes are TRBV5-4 and TRBJ2-5, with D tentatively TRBD2 (5 bases). V was pared by 2 bases and J by 3 bases, with 8 bases between. This CDR3 contains 13 residues. Germline values: CDR1 SGHNT, CDR2 YYREEE (reference sequence). The CDR3 protein is CASSLEGKETQYF. The DNA of the CDR3 is TGTGCCAGCAGCTTAGAGGGAAAAGAGACCCAGTACTTC. The whole variable domain, remainder taken from reference TRBV5-4 and TRBJ2-5, is ETGVTQSPTHLIKTRGQQVTLRCSSQSGHNTVSWYQQALGQGPQFIFQYYREEENGRGNFPPRFSGLQFPNYSSELNVNALELDDSALYLCASSLEGKETQYFGPGTRLLVL.

J is TRBJ2-7 and V is TRBV4-1; TRBD2 is a possible D gene (5 bases). Deletions cut 0 bases from V and 2 bases from J, with 14 bases between. CDR1 is MGHRA and CDR2 is YSYEKL in the germline V gene. The CDR3 extends over 16 amino acids. Here the CDR3 DNA reads TGCGCCAGCAGCCAAGATTTTCAGGACGGGGCCTACGAGCAGTACTTC. Its protein is CASSQDFQDGAYEQYF.

The rearrangement links TRBV7-9 to TRBJ2-5, with TRBD2 matching over 7 bases. The V and J ends lost 6 bases and 4 bases, in that order; junction bases with no gene match: 14. The CDR3 has 16 residues. CDR1 is SEHNR and CDR2 is FQNEAQ in the germline V gene (reference sequence). The CDR3 protein is CASSPWLPGGGETQYF. The CDR3 DNA reads TGTGCCAGCAGTCCTTGGCTCCCGGGAGGAGGAGAGACCCAGTACTTC.

The J gene is TRBJ1-3, the V gene TRBV19; D might be TRBD1 (6 bases). CDR1 is LNHDA, CDR2 SQIVND, per germline (reference sequence). The CDR3 contains 15 residues. The germline V and J ends were trimmed by 7 bases and 7 bases, with 20 bases remaining between them. The DNA for the CDR3 is TGTGCCAGTACCCTCTCGTGGGGGCCCGGGAACACCATATATTTT. It translates to CASTLSWGPGNTIYF.

This chain connects TRBV28 to TRBJ2-1; D not resolved. Germline values: CDR1 MDHEN, CDR2 SYDVKM. This CDR3 region has 14 residues. Trimming left V 6 bases short and J 8 bases short, with 17 bases between. In DNA, the CDR3 is TGTGCCAGCAGCCCACGTCCTGAGGCCGATGAGCAGTTCTTC. Its translation: CASSPRPEADEQFF.

The chain uses TRBV27 and TRBJ2-2; D call uncertain. The CDR3 consists of 12 residues. V lost 5 bases and J lost 5, with 6 bases in between. In germline, CDR1 is MNHEY, CDR2 SMNVEV (reference sequence). CDR3 nucleotide sequence: TGTGCCAGCAGTATTCCAACCGGGGAGCTGTTTTTT. This encodes CASSIPTGELFF.